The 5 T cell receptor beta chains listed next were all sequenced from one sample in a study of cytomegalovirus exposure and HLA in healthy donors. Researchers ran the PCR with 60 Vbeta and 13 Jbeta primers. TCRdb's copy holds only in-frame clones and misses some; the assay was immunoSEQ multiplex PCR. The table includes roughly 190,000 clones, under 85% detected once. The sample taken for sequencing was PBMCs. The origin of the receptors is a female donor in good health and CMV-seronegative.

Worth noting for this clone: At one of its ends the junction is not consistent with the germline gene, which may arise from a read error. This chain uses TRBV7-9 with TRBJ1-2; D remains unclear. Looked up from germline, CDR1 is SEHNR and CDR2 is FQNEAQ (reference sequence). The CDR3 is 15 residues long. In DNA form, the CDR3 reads TGTTCCAGCAGCTTAGACGGGAAGCCTTACTATGGCTACACCTTC. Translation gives CSSSLDGKPYYGYTF.

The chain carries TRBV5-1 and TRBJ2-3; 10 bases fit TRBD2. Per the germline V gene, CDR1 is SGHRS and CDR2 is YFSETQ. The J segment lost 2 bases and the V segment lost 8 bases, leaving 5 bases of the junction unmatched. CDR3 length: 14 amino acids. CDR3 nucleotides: TGCGCCAGTTCGACTAGCGGGCCCACAGATACGCAGTATTTT. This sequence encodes CASSTSGPTDTQYF.

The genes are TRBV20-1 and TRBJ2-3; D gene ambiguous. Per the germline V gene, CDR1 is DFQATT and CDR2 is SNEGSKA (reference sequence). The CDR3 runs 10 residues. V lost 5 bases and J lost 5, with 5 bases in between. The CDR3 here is CSARVDTQYF. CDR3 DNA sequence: TGCAGTGCTCGCGTAGATACGCAGTATTTT.

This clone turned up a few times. The CDR3 region is CASSLESGHYGYTF. CDR3 sequence (DNA): TGCGCCAGCAGCTTGGAATCAGGGCACTATGGCTACACCTTC. V and J are TRBV5-1 and TRBJ1-2; the D gene is possibly TRBD1 (5 bases). Germline V lookup: CDR1 SGHRS, CDR2 YFSETQ. V was shortened by 0 bases and J by 3 bases, with 9 bases between the two germline ends. The CDR3 runs to 14 residues.

CDR3: CASSPPTGTGGTEAFF. CDR3 nucleotides: TGTGCCAGCAGTCCACCGACCGGGACAGGGGGCACTGAAGCTTTCTTT. The chain recombines TRBV28 with TRBJ1-1; 11 bases are a match to TRBD1. J gave up 4 bases and V 5 bases, and 9 bases lay outside the gene matches. The germline V gene has CDR1 MDHEN and CDR2 SYDVKM. This CDR3 contains 16 residues.